This T cell receptor beta chain appears in the sequencing data of a study of a mutant IDH1 vaccine in newly diagnosed glioma. Whole-study context: Vaccination began 4-6 weeks post radiotherapy alone, or with temozolomide cycles. V12 came at week 35, V13 at week 47.

Study conclusions and caveats: Roughly 93% of patients showed vaccine-induced immune responses across multiple MHC alleles.

Documented time point: week 47, end of study. The study gave 300 ug of mutant IDH1 20-mer peptide per vaccine dose, with topical imiquimod. Diagnosis in the donors showed new WHO grade 3 or 4 astrocytomas that were IDH1-mutant and ATRX-lost. TCRdb's copy holds only in-frame clones and misses some; the assay was immunoSEQ multiplex PCR. The repertoire holds approximately 25,000 clones, over 80% seen once, with roughly 3.8% in the top ten. This clone has only one observation. As yet, its antigen is unknown. The CDR3 covers 13 residues. V lost 6 bases and J lost 9, with 14 bases in between. The V gene's germline CDR1 is SNHLY and CDR2 FYNNEI.

The chain is built from TRBV2 and TRBJ1-4; D gene unclear. The clonotype comes from a man aged 40-50 years with glioma. Some clones in this sample may be carry-over from other donors' samples. The sample consisted of PBMCs, taken from a glioma patient whose treatment included an IDH1 peptide vaccine. CDR3 coding DNA: TGTGCCAGCAGCGCTGGGTGGCGGCAAAAACTGTTTTTT. The encoded protein is CASSAGWRQKLFF. Full variable domain (rest looked up from reference TRBV2 and TRBJ1-4): EPEVTQTPSHQVTQMGQEVILRCVPISNHLYFYWYRQILGQKVEFLVSFYNNEISEKSEIFDDQFSVERPDGSNFTLKIRSTKLEDSAMYFCASSAGWRQKLFFGSGTQLSVL.